The entry below gives a single TCR beta chain sequence along with its context. These data originate in a study of cytomegalovirus exposure and HLA in healthy donors. PCR was performed using 60 Vbeta and 13 Jbeta primers. Assay used: immunoSEQ multiplex PCR; TCRdb lists only in-frame clones, some missing. The sample shows approximately 110,000 clones, approximately 80% of them seen only once. Trimming removed 0 bases from V and 11 bases from J; junction bases left unmatched: 10. The CDR3 runs to 15 residues. Germline values: CDR1 SGHRS, CDR2 YFSETQ. Material for sequencing was PBMCs. The sequence derives from a man aged 25-40 years in good health and CMV-seropositive. This chain uses TRBV5-1 with TRBJ1-1, with 10 positions matching TRBD1. The CDR3 sequence is CASSLGGDRGRMAFF. In DNA form, the CDR3 reads TGCGCCAGCAGCTTGGGGGGCGACAGGGGGCGGATGGCTTTCTTT.